Included here is one T cell receptor (beta chain) sequence, with context. The source of the sample is a study of blood T cell repertoires in COVID-19. The overall study: COVID-19 samples collected from the United States, Italy and Spain covered acute and convalescent phases. PBMCs, B-cell-depleted T cells, or T cells provided the cDNA or gDNA that made up the material.

In the source study's methods: Estimated nucleated cell counts came from reference gene primer amplification. Assay: immunoSEQ multiplex PCR; the TCRdb copy retains only in-frame clones and omits some. The V and J calls and clone size come from that table; D and trimming were worked out from the DNA. The data show 200,000 to 250,000 clones, 70% to 90% seen once. This CDR3 has 17 amino acids. V gave up 2 bases and J gave up 4 bases, with 21 bases separating them. CDR1 is MNHEY, CDR2 SMNVEV, per germline (reference sequence). The TCR sequence derives from a man between 45 and 60 years old who had recovered from COVID-19. Material for sequencing was peripheral blood. This chain connects TRBV27 to TRBJ2-7, with a possible D match to TRBD1 (6 bases). In nucleotides, the CDR3 is TGTGCCAGCAGTTTAGGGGGCAGGAAAGGGGTCTCTTACGAGCAGTACTTC. This sequence encodes CASSLGGRKGVSYEQYF.